These 18 T cell receptor beta chains were all obtained from the same sample, sequenced in a study of T cell changes during pregnancy in multiple sclerosis. Clones were read by immunoSEQ multiplex PCR, and TCRdb kept only the in-frame ones, dropping some. In the table there are about 42,000 clones, approximately 80% of which are singletons. The sample consisted of CD4+ T cells from peripheral blood mononuclear cells, taken before pregnancy. These TCRs come from a female donor with multiple sclerosis, enrolled in a pregnancy study.

The chain joins TRBV2 to TRBJ2-7; TRBD1 matches at 7 bases. CDR1 and CDR2 from the germline V gene are SNHLY and FYNNEI. The junction had 1 base not matched to a gene; V was cut back by 6 bases and J by 2 bases. This CDR3 has 12 residues. As DNA, the CDR3 is TGTGCCAGCAGCCAGGGGGCCTACGAGCAGTACTTC. Translating it yields CASSQGAYEQYF.

The J gene is TRBJ2-2, the V gene TRBV5-8, with D possibly matching TRBD1 (8 bases). The V end lost 4 bases, the J end lost 3 bases, and 19 bases lay between the germline ends. The CDR3 has 17 residues. The germline CDR1 and CDR2 sequences are SGHTS and YDEGEE. CDR3 residues: CASSDRGGSKHTGELFF. In DNA form, the CDR3 reads TGTGCCAGCAGCGACAGGGGCGGGAGTAAACACACCGGGGAGCTGTTTTTT.

The chain's CDR3 is CASSDLDTNSYGYTF. The CDR3 DNA sequence: TGTGCCAGCAGTGATCTCGACACAAATTCTTATGGCTACACCTTC. The gene calls are TRBV27 and TRBJ1-2; no clear D. The length of the CDR3 is 15 residues. From germline, CDR1 is MNHEY and CDR2 SMNVEV (reference sequence). V was cut by 5 bases and J by 5 bases, with 18 bases left in between.

The chain combines TRBV6-1 with TRBJ1-2; D is ambiguous. There are 17 residues in the CDR3. The ends were cut back, 2 bases at V and 0 bases at J, with 16 bases in the middle. Germline V gives CDR1 MNHNS, CDR2 SASEGT. In DNA, the CDR3 is TGTGCCAGCAGTGAATACCAGACACCCACGTCTAACTATGGCTACACCTTC. This codes for CASSEYQTPTSNYGYTF.

The V call is TRBV11-3, the J call TRBJ2-5, with 16 bases fitting TRBD2. Trimming removed 5 bases from V and 4 bases from J; junction bases left unmatched: 7. Germline V gene sequence: CDR1 SGHNT, CDR2 YENEEA. This CDR3 has 17 amino acids. DNA of the CDR3: TGTGCCAGCAGCCCTGGGACTAGCGGGGGGGCGCGAGAGACCCAGTACTTC. It encodes CASSPGTSGGARETQYF.

The chain combines TRBV5-6 with TRBJ1-2; TRBD1 agrees at 9 bases. CDR3 length: 15 residues. Germline V gives CDR1 SGHDT, CDR2 YYEEEE. V gave up 4 bases and J gave up 4 bases; unmatched junction bases: 8. The CDR3 DNA sequence: TGTGCCAGCAGCCTCATAACAGGGGGCGGCTATGGCTACACCTTC. This sequence encodes CASSLITGGGYGYTF.

This clone was observed a few times. This chain links TRBV27 with TRBJ1-3; D might be TRBD1 (6 bases). There are 17 residues in the CDR3. Germline assignment: CDR1 MNHEY and CDR2 SMNVEV (reference sequence). V lost 5 bases and J 0 bases, leaving 17 bases between the germline ends. CDR3: CASSAGDGPNSGNTIYF. The CDR3 DNA sequence: TGTGCCAGCAGTGCAGGGGACGGACCAAACTCTGGAAACACCATATATTTT.

This sequence joins TRBV5-1 and TRBJ2-3; no clear D gene. This CDR3 has 14 residues. V lost 0 bases to trimming and J lost 0 bases, with 5 bases between them. The V gene's germline CDR1 is SGHRS and CDR2 YFSETQ. The CDR3 nucleotides read TGCGCCAGCAGCTTGGGGCAGAGCACAGATACGCAGTATTTT. As protein: CASSLGQSTDTQYF.

The chain is built from TRBV7-9 and TRBJ2-1; TRBD2 matches at 7 bases. V shed 6 bases, J shed 4 bases, and the junction held 6 bases outside the gene matches. CDR3 size: 14 residues. Germline V gene data show CDR1 as SEHNR and CDR2 as FQNEAQ (reference sequence). The CDR3: CASRGGSSYNEQFF. Written as DNA, the CDR3 is TGTGCCAGCAGGGGAGGGTCTTCATACAATGAGCAGTTCTTC.

This chain links TRBV6-5 with TRBJ1-2; TRBD1 agrees at 9 bases. This CDR3 has 15 residues. Germline values: CDR1 MNHEY, CDR2 SVGAGI. The trim removed 4 bases at V and 7 bases at J, leaving 10 bases unmatched. Here the CDR3 reads CASSLTLQGAGGYTF. The CDR3 DNA reads TGTGCCAGCAGTTTGACTTTACAGGGGGCGGGTGGCTACACCTTC.

The rearrangement uses TRBV6-1 and TRBJ1-3; the D gene is possibly TRBD1 (5 bases). Deletions cut 4 bases from V and 0 bases from J, with 13 bases between. The CDR3 is 16 amino acids. CDR1 and CDR2 (germline): MNHNS, SASEGT. CDR3 nucleotides: TGTGCCAGCAGTGGCCGGGAGGGGTCCTCTGGAAACACCATATATTTT. Amino acid sequence: CASSGREGSSGNTIYF.

The V and J genes are TRBV29-1 and TRBJ1-5; 7 bases fit TRBD1. With 6 bases clipped from V and 4 bases from J, the junction kept 9 bases outside the gene matches. This CDR3 comprises 14 residues. CDR1 is SQVTM and CDR2 is ANQGSEA in the germline V gene. The CDR3 region is CSVKTGIGNQPQHF. The CDR3 DNA reads TGCAGCGTGAAGACAGGGATAGGGAATCAGCCCCAGCATTTT.

The V gene is TRBV7-8, the J gene TRBJ2-7; a weak D match, TRBD2 (6 bases). The V end lost 4 bases, the J end lost 4 bases, and 17 bases lay between the germline ends. This CDR3 has 15 residues. Germline V gives CDR1 SGHVS, CDR2 FQNEAQ. The CDR3 DNA reads as TGTGCCAGCAGCTCCCCGCCCGGGAGTAGGTACGAGCAGTACTTC. It is translated as CASSSPPGSRYEQYF.

V and J are TRBV7-9 and TRBJ1-4; TRBD1 might be the D (5 bases). The CDR3 covers 13 residues. The V end lost 7 bases, the J end lost 4 bases, and 10 bases lay between the germline ends. Germline CDR1 and CDR2: SEHNR and FQNEAQ (reference sequence). As DNA, the CDR3 is TGTGCCAGCACGGAGGGGTTTAATGAAAAACTGTTTTTT. Protein sequence: CASTEGFNEKLFF.

This clone appeared a single time. V gene TRBV9 combines with J gene TRBJ1-4; TRBD1 aligns across 9 bases. CDR3 length equals 14 residues. The germline V gene has CDR1 SGDLS and CDR2 YYNGEE. V lost 5 bases to trimming and J lost 8 bases; unmatched junction nucleotides: 7. In nucleotides, the CDR3 is TGTGCCAGCAGTGCGGGACAGGGCTTGGAAAAACTGTTTTTT. This encodes CASSAGQGLEKLFF.

This clone was picked up one time. The chain recombines TRBV29-1 with TRBJ2-5; unclear D gene. Germline CDR1 and CDR2: SQVTM and ANQGSEA. V was clipped by 4 bases and J by 5 bases, with 11 bases between them. The CDR3 has 12 residues. This CDR3 reads CSVADSQETQYF. In DNA, the CDR3 is TGCAGCGTTGCCGATTCCCAGGAGACCCAGTACTTC.

This rearrangement joins TRBV7-8 to TRBJ1-2, with 9 bases aligning to TRBD1. The CDR3 runs 15 residues. V lost 3 bases to trimming and J lost 5 bases; unmatched junction nucleotides: 7. CDR1 is SGHVS and CDR2 is FQNEAQ in the germline V gene. CDR3 coding DNA: TGTGCCAGCAGCTTGGGGACCGGGACAGGGTATGGCTACACCTTC. This sequence encodes CASSLGTGTGYGYTF.

Note on this clone: This may be a read error, as it is one base from a much larger clone. The chain joins TRBV7-3 to TRBJ1-1; D unclear. V was shortened by 6 bases and J by 4 bases, with 18 bases between the two germline ends. CDR3 length: 15 amino acids. Germline V lookup: CDR1 SGHTA, CDR2 FQGTGA. CDR3 protein: CASSSWASGSTEAFF. The CDR3, as DNA: TGTGCCAGCAGTTCTTGGGCCTCCGGGAGCACTGAAGCTTTCTTT.